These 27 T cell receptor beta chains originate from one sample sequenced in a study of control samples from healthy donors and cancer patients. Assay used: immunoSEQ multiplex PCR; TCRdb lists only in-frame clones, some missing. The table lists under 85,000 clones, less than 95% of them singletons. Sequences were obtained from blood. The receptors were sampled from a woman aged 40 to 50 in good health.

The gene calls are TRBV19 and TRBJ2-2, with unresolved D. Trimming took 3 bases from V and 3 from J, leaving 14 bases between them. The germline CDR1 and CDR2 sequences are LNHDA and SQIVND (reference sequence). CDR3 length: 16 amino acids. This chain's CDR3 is CASSMVVNSHTGELFF. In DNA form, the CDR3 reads TGTGCCAGTAGTATGGTAGTCAACTCCCACACCGGGGAGCTGTTTTTT. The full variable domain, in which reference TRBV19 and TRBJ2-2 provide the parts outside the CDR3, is DGGITQSPKYLFRKEGQNVTLSCEQNLNHDAMYWYRQDPGQGLRLIYYSQIVNDFQKGDIAEGYSVSREKKESFPLTVTSAQKNPTAFYLCASSMVVNSHTGELFFGEGSRLTVL.

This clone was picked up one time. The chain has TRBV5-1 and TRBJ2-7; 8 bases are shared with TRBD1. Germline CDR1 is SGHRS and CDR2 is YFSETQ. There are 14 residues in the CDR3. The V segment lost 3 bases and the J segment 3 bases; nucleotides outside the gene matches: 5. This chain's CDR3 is CASSSGQVGYEQYF. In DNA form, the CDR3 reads TGCGCCAGCAGCTCGGGACAGGTTGGCTACGAGCAGTACTTC.

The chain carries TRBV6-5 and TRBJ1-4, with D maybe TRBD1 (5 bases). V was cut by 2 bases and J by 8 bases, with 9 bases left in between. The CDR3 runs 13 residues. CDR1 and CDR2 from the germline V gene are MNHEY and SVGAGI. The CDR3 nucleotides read TGTGCCAGCAGTTACCAGGGAGGCGAAAAACTGTTTTTT. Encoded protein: CASSYQGGEKLFF.

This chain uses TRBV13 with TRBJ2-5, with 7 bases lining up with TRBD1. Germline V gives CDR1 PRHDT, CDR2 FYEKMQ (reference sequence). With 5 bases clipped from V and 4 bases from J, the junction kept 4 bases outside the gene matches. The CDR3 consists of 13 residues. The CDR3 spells CASSPRQGETQYF. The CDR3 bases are TGTGCCAGCAGCCCGCGACAGGGAGAGACCCAGTACTTC. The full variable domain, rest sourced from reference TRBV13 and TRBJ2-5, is AAGVIQSPRHLIKEKRETATLKCYPIPRHDTVYWYQQGPGQDPQFLISFYEKMQSDKGSIPDRFSAQQFSDYHSELNMSSLELGDSALYFCASSPRQGETQYFGPGTRLLVL.

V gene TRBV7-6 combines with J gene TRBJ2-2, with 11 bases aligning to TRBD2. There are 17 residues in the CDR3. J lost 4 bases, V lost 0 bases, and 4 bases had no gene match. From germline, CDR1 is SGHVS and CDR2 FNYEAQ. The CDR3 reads CASSLARTSGGTGELFF. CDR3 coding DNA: TGTGCCAGCAGCTTAGCCCGTACTAGCGGGGGCACCGGGGAGCTGTTTTTT.

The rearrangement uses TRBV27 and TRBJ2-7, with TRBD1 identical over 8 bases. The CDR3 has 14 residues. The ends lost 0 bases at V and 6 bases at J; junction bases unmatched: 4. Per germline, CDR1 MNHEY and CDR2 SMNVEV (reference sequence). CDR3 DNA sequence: TGTGCCAGCAGTTTATCGTTCACAGGGGGCGAGCAGTACTTC. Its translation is CASSLSFTGGEQYF.

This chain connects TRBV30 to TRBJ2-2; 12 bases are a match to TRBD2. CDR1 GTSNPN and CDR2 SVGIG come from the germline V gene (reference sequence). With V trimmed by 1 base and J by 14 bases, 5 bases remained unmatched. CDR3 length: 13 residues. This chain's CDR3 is CAWSGLAGGSLFF. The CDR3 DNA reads TGTGCCTGGAGTGGCCTAGCGGGGGGGTCCCTGTTTTTT.

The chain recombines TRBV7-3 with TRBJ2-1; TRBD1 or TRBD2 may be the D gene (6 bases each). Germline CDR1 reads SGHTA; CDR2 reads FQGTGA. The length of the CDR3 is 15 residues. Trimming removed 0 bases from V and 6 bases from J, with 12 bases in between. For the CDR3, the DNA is TGTGCCAGCAGCTTAACGGGGGGCAGGGTCAATGAGCAGTTCTTC. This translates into CASSLTGGRVNEQFF.

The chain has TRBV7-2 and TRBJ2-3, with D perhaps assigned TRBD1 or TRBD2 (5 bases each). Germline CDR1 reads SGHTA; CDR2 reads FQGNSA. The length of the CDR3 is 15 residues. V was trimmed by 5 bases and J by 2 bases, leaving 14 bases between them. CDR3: CASSPLGVSTDTQYF. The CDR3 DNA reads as TGTGCCAGCAGCCCACTGGGGGTATCCACAGATACGCAGTATTTT.

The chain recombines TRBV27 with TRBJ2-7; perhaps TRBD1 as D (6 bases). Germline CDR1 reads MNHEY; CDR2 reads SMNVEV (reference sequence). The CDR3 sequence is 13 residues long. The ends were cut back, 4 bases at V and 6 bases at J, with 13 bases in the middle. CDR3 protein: CASSSLGQLEQYF. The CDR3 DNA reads TGTGCCAGCAGTTCCCTTGGACAGCTCGAGCAGTACTTC.

The DNA of the CDR3 is TGTGCCAGCAGCTTGGATCAGGGGTGGGATGGCTACACCTTC. As protein: CASSLDQGWDGYTF. The rearrangement links TRBV5-4 to TRBJ1-2, with a tentative D call TRBD1 (6 bases). CDR1 and CDR2 (germline): SGHNT, YYREEE (reference sequence). This CDR3 is built from 14 residues. Trimming removed 0 bases from V and 6 bases from J, with 12 bases in between.

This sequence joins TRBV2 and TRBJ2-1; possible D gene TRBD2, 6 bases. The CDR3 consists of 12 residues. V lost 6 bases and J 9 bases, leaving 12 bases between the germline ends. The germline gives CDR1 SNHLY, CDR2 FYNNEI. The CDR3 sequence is CASRAGAGEQFF. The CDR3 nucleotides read TGTGCCAGCAGGGCCGGAGCGGGTGAGCAGTTCTTC.

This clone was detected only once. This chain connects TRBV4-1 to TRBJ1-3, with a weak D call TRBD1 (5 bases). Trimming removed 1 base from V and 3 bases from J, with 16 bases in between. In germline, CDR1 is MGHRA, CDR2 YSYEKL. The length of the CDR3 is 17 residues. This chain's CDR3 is CASSQASGGTRGNTIYF. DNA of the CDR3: TGCGCCAGCAGCCAAGCCTCCGGAGGGACTCGTGGAAACACCATATATTTT.

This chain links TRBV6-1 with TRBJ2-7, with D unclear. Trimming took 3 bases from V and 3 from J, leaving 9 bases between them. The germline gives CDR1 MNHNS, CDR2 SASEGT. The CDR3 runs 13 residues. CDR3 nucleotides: TGTGCCAGCAGTGACCTGACATTCTACGAGCAGTACTTC. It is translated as CASSDLTFYEQYF.

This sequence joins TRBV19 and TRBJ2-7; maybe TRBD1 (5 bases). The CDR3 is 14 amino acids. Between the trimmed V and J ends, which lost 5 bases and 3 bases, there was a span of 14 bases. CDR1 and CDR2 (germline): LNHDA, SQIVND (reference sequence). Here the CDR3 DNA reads TGTGCCAGTAGTCTCAGACAGCGAATCTACGAGCAGTACTTC. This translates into CASSLRQRIYEQYF.

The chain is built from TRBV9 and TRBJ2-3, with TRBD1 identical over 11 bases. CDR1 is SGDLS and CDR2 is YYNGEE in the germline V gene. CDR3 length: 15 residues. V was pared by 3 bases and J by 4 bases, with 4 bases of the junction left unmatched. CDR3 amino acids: CASSGGGQGADTQYF. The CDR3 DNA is TGTGCCAGCAGCGGCGGGGGACAGGGGGCAGATACGCAGTATTTT.

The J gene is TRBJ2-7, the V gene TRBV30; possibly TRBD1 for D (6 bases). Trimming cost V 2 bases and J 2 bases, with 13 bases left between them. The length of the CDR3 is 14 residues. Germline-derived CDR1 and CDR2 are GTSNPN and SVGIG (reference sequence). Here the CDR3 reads CAWSRWTVPYEQYF. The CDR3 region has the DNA TGTGCCTGGAGTCGCTGGACAGTTCCCTACGAGCAGTACTTC.

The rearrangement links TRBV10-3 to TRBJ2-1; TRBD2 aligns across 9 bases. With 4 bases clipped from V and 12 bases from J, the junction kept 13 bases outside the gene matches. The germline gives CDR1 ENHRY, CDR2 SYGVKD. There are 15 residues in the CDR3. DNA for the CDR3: TGTGCCATCAGTGGAGAGGCGGGGGGGAGGAGATGGCAGTTCTTC. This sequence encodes CAISGEAGGRRWQFF.

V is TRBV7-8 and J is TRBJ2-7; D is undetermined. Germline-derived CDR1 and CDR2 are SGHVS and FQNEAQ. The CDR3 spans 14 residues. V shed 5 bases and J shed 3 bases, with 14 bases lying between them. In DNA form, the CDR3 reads TGTGCCAGCAGCATAGGTGAGATGGGCTACGAGCAGTACTTC. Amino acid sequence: CASSIGEMGYEQYF.

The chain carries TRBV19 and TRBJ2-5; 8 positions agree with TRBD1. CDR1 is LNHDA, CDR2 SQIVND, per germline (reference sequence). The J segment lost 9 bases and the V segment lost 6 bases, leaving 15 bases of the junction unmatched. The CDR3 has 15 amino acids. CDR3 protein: CASRKTGDDIMAQYF. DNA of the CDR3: TGTGCCAGTAGGAAGACAGGGGATGACATTATGGCCCAGTACTTC. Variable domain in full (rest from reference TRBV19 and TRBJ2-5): DGGITQSPKYLFRKEGQNVTLSCEQNLNHDAMYWYRQDPGQGLRLIYYSQIVNDFQKGDIAEGYSVSREKKESFPLTVTSAQKNPTAFYLCASRKTGDDIMAQYFGPGTRLLVL.

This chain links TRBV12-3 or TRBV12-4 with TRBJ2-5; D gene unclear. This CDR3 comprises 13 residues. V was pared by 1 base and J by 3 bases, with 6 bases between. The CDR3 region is CASSLVREETQYF. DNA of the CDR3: TGTGCCAGCAGTTTAGTTCGGGAAGAGACCCAGTACTTC.

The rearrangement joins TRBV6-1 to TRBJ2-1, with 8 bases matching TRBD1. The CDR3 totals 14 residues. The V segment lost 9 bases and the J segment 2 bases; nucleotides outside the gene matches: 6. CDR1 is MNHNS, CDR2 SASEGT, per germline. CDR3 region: CASLRQGTYNEQFF. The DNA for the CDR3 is TGTGCCAGTCTAAGACAGGGGACCTACAATGAGCAGTTCTTC.

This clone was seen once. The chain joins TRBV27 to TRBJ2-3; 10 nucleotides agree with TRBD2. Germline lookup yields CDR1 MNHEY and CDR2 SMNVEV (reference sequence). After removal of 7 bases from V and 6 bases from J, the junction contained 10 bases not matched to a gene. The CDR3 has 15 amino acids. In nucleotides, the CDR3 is TGTGCCAGCAACTACATAGCGGGGGGCTCCGATACGCAGTATTTT. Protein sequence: CASNYIAGGSDTQYF.

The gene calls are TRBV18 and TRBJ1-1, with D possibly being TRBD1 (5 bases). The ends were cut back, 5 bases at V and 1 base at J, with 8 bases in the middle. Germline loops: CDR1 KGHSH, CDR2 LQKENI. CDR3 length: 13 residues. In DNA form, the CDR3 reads TGTGCCAGCTCAGAAGGGGAGAACACTGAAGCTTTCTTT. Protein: CASSEGENTEAFF.

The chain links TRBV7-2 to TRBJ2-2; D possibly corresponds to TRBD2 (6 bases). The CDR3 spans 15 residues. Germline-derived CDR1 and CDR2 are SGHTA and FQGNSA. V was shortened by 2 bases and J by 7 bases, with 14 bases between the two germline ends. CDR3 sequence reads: CASSLWSGRIGELFF. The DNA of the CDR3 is TGTGCCAGCAGCTTATGGTCCGGGAGAATCGGGGAGCTGTTTTTT.

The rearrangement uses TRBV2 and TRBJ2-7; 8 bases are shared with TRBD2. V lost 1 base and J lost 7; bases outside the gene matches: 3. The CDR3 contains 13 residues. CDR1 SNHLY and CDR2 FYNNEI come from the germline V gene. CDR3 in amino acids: CASSEERELEQYF. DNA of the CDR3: TGTGCCAGCAGTGAAGAGCGGGAGCTTGAGCAGTACTTC.

This CDR3 is CATSPRAPGANVLTF. Here the CDR3 DNA reads TGTGCCACCAGTCCCAGGGCCCCTGGGGCCAACGTCCTGACTTTC. The V and J genes are TRBV24-1 and TRBJ2-6, with TRBD1 as a possible D gene (5 bases). Looked up from germline, CDR1 is KGHDR and CDR2 is SFDVKD. The germline V and J ends were trimmed by 6 bases and 2 bases, with 10 bases remaining between them. CDR3 length: 15 residues.